This T cell receptor (beta chain) was documented in a study of T cell responses to AZD1222 COVID-19 vaccine. V lost 0 bases and J 8 bases, leaving 13 bases between the germline ends. The CDR3 is made up of 14 amino acids. Germline-derived CDR1 and CDR2 are MGHRA and YSYEKL. Clones were read by immunoSEQ multiplex PCR, and TCRdb kept only the in-frame ones, dropping some. The sample holds fewer than 150,000 clones; nearly 90% are singletons and the top ten take 4.4%. This clonotype was sampled from an adult in good health. This specimen was peripheral blood, taken on day 0 of AZD1222 vaccination. The chain links TRBV4-1 to TRBJ1-1; unclear D gene. This CDR3 reads CASSQDRDLREAFF. For the CDR3, the DNA is TGCGCCAGCAGCCAAGATAGAGACTTGAGGGAAGCTTTCTTT.